The 5 T cell receptor beta chains below come from one sample, sequenced in a study of early T cells in non-severe SARS-CoV-2 infection. TCRdb called the 5' RACE reads again in MiXCR, with one record for every CDR3 protein. The sample has about 55,000 distinct CDR3 sequences, over 7% seen once. Sequencing input: whole blood. These receptors originate from an adult who was a healthcare worker with PCR-confirmed SARS-CoV-2 infection or an uninfected control (not recorded which).

This clonotype was counted between two and nine times. J is TRBJ1-6 and V is TRBV27, with D possibly matching TRBD1 (5 bases). This CDR3 contains 15 residues. Deletions cut 3 bases from V and 7 bases from J, with 13 bases between. In germline, CDR1 is MNHEY, CDR2 SMNVEV (reference sequence). DNA of the CDR3: TGTGCCAGCAGTTTCAGGGAGTCTTGGAATTCACCCCTCCACTTT. It is translated as CASSFRESWNSPLHF.

This clonotype was seen ten or more times. The gene calls are TRBV7-2 and TRBJ2-7, with 14 bases aligning to TRBD2. V lost 5 bases and J lost 5; bases outside the gene matches: 5. The CDR3 loop spans 15 amino acids. From germline, CDR1 is SGHTA and CDR2 FQGNSA. In DNA form, the CDR3 reads TGTGCCAGCAGCAAGACTAGCGGGGGGGCCAACGAGCAGTACTTC. Encoded protein: CASSKTSGGANEQYF.

The chain is built from TRBV24-1 and TRBJ2-3; 7 nucleotides line up with TRBD2. With 4 bases clipped from V and 5 bases from J, the junction kept 8 bases outside the gene matches. Per germline, CDR1 KGHDR and CDR2 SFDVKD. The CDR3 extends over 15 amino acids. The CDR3 DNA follows: TGTGCCACCAGTGACCCAAGGACTAGAGGAGATACGCAGTATTTT. Residues: CATSDPRTRGDTQYF.

The chain has TRBV20-1 and TRBJ1-1; D unclear. Per germline, CDR1 DFQATT and CDR2 SNEGSKA (reference sequence). The CDR3 has 11 amino acids. The germline V and J ends were trimmed by 0 bases and 3 bases, with 2 bases remaining between them. The CDR3 DNA sequence: TGCAGTGCTAGAGATTACACTGAAGCTTTCTTT. Protein sequence: CSARDYTEAFF.

The chain combines TRBV9 with TRBJ2-1; 8 nucleotides line up with TRBD2. The CDR3 has 14 residues. V lost 0 bases to trimming and J lost 7 bases; unmatched junction nucleotides: 3. Germline V gives CDR1 SGDLS, CDR2 YYNGEE. The CDR3 spells CASSVAAGGNEQFF. The CDR3 DNA reads TGTGCCAGCAGCGTAGCCGCGGGAGGAAATGAGCAGTTCTTC. Full variable domain (remainder filled in from reference TRBV9 and TRBJ2-1): DSGVTQTPKHLITATGQRVTLRCSPRSGDLSVYWYQQSLDQGLQFLIQYYNGEERAKGNILERFSAQQFPDLHSELNLSSLELGDSALYFCASSVAAGGNEQFFGPGTRLTVL.